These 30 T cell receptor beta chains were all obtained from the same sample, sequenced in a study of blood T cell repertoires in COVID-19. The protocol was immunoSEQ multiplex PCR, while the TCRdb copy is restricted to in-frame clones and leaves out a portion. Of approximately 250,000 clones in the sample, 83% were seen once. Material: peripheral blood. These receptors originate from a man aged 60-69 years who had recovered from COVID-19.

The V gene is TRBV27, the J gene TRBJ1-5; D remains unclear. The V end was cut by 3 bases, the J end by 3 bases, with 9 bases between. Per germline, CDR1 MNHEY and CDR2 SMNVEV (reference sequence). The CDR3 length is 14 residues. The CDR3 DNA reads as TGTGCCAGCAGTTTCTCCGGGTTCAATCAGCCCCAGCATTTT. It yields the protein CASSFSGFNQPQHF.

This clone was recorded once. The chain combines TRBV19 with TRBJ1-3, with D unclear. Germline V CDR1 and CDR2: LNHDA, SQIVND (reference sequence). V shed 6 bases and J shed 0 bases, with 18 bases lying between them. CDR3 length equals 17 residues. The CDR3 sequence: CASSSQLGRRSGNTIYF. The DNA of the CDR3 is TGTGCCAGTAGCTCCCAGCTAGGCCGCCGCTCTGGAAACACCATATATTTT.

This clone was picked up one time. The CDR3 bases are TGTGCCACCGAGGACAGGGGGCGGTTGGGCTATGGCTACACCTTC. The encoded protein is CATEDRGRLGYGYTF. J is TRBJ1-2 and V is TRBV28; 11 bases agree with TRBD1. Germline loops: CDR1 MDHEN, CDR2 SYDVKM. The CDR3 consists of 15 residues. V was clipped by 10 bases and J by 4 bases; unmatched bases: 11.

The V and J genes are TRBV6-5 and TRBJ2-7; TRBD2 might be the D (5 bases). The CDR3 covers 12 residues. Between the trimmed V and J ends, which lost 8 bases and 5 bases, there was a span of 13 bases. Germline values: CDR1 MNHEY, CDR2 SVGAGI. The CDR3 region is CASPGIANEQYF. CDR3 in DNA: TGTGCCAGCCCGGGGATAGCCAACGAGCAGTACTTC.

The CDR3 sequence: CASSSRLKQETQYF. The CDR3 DNA reads TGTGCCAGCAGTTCCAGACTGAAGCAAGAGACCCAGTACTTC. The chain links TRBV27 to TRBJ2-5, with D unresolved. The germline V gene encodes CDR1 MNHEY and CDR2 SMNVEV (reference sequence). Trimming removed 4 bases at V and 2 bases at J, with 11 bases between. The CDR3 runs 14 residues.

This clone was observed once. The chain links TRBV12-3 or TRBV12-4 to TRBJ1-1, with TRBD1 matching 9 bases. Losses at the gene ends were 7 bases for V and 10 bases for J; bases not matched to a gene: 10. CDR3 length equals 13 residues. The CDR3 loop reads CASTRTGDLGAFF. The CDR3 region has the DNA TGTGCCAGCACCCGGACAGGGGATTTAGGAGCTTTCTTT.

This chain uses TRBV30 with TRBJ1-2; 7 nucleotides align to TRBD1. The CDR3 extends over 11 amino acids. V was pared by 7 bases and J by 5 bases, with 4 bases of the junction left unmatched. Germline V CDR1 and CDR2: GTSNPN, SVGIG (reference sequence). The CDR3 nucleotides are TGTGCCTTCGAGACAGGGTATGGCTACACCTTC. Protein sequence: CAFETGYGYTF.

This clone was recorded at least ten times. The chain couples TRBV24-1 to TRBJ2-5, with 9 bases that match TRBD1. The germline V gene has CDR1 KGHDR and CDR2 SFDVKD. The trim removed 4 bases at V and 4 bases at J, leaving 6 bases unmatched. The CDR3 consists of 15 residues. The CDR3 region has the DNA TGTGCCACCAGTGACCGGACAGGGGCGGGAGAGACCCAGTACTTC. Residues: CATSDRTGAGETQYF.

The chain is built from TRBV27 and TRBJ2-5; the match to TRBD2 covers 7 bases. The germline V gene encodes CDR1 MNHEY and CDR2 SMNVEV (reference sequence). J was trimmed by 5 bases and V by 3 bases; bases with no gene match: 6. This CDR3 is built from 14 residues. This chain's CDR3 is CASSFAGVGETQYF. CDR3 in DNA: TGTGCCAGCAGTTTTGCGGGGGTCGGGGAGACCCAGTACTTC.

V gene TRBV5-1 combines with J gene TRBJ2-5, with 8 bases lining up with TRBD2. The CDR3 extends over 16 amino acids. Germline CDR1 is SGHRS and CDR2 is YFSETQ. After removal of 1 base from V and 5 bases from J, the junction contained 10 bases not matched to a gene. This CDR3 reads CASSLRAGVGSETQYF. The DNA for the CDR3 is TGCGCCAGCAGCTTGCGAGCGGGAGTGGGGTCCGAGACCCAGTACTTC.

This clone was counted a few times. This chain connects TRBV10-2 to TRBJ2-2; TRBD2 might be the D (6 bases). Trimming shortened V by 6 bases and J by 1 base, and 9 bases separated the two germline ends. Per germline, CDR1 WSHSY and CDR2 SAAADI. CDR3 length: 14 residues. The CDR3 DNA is TGCGCCAGCAGGGGACTGATGAACACCGGGGAGCTGTTTTTT. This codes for CASRGLMNTGELFF.

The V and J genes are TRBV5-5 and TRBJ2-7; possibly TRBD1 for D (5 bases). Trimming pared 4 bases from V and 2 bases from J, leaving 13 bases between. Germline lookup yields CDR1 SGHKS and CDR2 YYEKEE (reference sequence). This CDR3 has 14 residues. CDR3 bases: TGTGCCAGCAGCCCCAGGGAAGGGGCCTACGAGCAGTACTTC. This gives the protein CASSPREGAYEQYF.

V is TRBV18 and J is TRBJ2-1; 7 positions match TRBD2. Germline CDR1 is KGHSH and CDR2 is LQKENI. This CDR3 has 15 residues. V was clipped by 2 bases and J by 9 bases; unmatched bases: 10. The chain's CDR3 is CASSPTKTSIGEQFF. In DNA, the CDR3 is TGTGCCAGCTCACCAACCAAGACTAGCATCGGTGAGCAGTTCTTC.

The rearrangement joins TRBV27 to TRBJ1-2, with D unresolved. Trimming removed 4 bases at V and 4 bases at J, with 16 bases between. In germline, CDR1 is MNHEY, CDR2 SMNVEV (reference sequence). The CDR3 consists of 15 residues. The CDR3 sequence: CASSSPGGKFYGYTF. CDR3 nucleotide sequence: TGTGCCAGCAGTTCCCCGGGAGGGAAATTCTATGGCTACACCTTC.

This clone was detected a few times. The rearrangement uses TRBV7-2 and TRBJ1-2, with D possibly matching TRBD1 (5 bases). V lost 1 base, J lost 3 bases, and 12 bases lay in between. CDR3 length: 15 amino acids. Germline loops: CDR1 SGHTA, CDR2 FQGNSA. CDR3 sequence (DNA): TGTGCCAGCAGCTTAGGCCAGGGAAAACACTATGGCTACACCTTC. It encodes CASSLGQGKHYGYTF.

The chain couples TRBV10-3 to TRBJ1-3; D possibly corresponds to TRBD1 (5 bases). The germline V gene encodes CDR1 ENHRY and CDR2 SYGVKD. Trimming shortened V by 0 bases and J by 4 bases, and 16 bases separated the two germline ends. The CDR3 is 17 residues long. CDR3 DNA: TGTGCCATCAGTGAGTCGGGGCCGGGCCGATTCGGAAACACCATATATTTT. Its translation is CAISESGPGRFGNTIYF.

The CDR3 here is CASSPSETGGEKLFF. The CDR3 nucleotides read TGTGCCAGCAGCCCGTCCGAGACAGGGGGCGAAAAACTGTTTTTT. The chain carries TRBV3-1 (or the pseudogene TRBV3-2) and TRBJ1-4; 10 bases are a match to TRBD1. From germline, CDR1 is LGHDT and CDR2 YNNKEL (reference sequence). The CDR3 has 15 residues. V lost 4 bases, J lost 8 bases, and 7 bases stayed unmatched.

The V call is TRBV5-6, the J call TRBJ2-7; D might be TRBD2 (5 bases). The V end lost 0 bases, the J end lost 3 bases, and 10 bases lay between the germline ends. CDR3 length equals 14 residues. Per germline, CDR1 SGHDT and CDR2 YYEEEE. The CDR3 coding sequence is TGTGCCAGCAGCTTGGCGGGTCGGGACTACGAGCAGTACTTC. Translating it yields CASSLAGRDYEQYF.

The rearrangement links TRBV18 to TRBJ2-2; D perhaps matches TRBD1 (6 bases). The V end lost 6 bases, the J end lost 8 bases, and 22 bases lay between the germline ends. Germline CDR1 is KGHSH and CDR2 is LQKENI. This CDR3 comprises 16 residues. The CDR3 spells CASSPRGAIATGELFF. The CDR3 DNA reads TGTGCCAGCTCCCCCAGGGGTGCGATAGCGACGGGGGAGCTGTTTTTT.

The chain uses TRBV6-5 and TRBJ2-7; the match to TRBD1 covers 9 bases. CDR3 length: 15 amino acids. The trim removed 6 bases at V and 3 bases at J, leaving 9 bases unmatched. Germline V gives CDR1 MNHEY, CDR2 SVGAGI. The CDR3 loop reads CASRITGTGIYEQYF. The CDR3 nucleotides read TGTGCCAGCAGAATAACCGGGACAGGGATCTACGAGCAGTACTTC.

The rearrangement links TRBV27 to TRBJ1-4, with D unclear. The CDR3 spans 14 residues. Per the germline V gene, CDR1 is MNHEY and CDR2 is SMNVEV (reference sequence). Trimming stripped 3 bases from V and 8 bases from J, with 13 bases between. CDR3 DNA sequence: TGTGCCAGCAGTTTTTGGGCAGGAAAGGAAAAACTGTTTTTT. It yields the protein CASSFWAGKEKLFF.

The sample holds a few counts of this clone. CDR3 nucleotides: TGTGCCAGTAGTGTCCCTAGCGGGGGGGCAGAGACCCAGTACTTC. It encodes CASSVPSGGAETQYF. V is TRBV19 and J is TRBJ2-5, with TRBD2 matching over 12 bases. The CDR3 is made up of 15 amino acids. Trimming at V came to 5 bases and at J to 4 bases, leaving 5 bases not matched to a gene. CDR1 is LNHDA, CDR2 SQIVND, per germline (reference sequence).

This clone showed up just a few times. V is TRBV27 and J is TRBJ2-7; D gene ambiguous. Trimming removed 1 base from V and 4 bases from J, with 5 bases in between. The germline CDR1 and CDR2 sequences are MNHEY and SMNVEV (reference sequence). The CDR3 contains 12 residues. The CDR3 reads CASSLLTYEQYF. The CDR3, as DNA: TGTGCCAGCAGTTTATTGACTTACGAGCAGTACTTC.

This CDR3 is CASSRGTSGRIAPYEQYF. The DNA for the CDR3 is TGTGCCAGCAGCCGAGGGACTAGCGGGAGGATTGCCCCCTACGAGCAGTACTTC. The chain uses TRBV4-2 and TRBJ2-7; 15 bases map to TRBD2. The length of the CDR3 is 18 residues. With V trimmed by 4 bases and J by 2 bases, 9 bases remained unmatched. The germline V gene encodes CDR1 LGHNA and CDR2 YNFKEQ.

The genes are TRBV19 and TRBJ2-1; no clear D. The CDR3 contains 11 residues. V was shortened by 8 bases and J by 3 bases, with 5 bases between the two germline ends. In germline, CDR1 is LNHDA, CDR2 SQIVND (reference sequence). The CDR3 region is CASSVYNEQFF. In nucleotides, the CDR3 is TGTGCCAGTTCTGTCTACAATGAGCAGTTCTTC.

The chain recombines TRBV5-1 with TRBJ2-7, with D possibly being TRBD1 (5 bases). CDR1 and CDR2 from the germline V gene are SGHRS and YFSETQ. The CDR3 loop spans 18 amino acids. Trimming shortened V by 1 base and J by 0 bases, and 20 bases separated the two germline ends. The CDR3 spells CASSLFGPATAFSYEQYF. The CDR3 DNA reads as TGCGCCAGCAGCTTGTTCGGTCCCGCGACAGCGTTCTCCTACGAGCAGTACTTC.

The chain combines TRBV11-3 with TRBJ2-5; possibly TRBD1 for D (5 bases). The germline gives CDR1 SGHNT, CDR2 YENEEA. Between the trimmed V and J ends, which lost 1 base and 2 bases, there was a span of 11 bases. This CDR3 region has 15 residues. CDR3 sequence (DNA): TGTGCCAGCAGCTTAGCAGGGAAGGGGCAAGAGACCCAGTACTTC. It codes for CASSLAGKGQETQYF.

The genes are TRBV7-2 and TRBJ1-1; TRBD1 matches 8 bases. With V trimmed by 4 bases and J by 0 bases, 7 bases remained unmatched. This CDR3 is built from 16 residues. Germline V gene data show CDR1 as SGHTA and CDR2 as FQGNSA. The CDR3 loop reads CASSSQGAHMNTEAFF. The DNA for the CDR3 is TGTGCCAGCAGCTCGCAGGGGGCGCACATGAACACTGAAGCTTTCTTT.

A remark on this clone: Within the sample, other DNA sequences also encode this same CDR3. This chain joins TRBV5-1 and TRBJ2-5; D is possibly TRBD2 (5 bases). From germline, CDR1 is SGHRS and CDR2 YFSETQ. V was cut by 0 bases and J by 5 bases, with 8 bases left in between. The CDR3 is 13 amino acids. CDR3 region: CASSLGPGETQYF. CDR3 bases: TGCGCCAGCAGCTTGGGCCCGGGGGAGACCCAGTACTTC.

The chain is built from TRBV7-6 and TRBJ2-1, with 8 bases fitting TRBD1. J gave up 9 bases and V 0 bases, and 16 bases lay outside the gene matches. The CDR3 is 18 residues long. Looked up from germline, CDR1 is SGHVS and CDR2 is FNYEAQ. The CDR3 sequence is CASSLARSRTGNAGEQFF. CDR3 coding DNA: TGTGCCAGCAGCTTAGCGCGGAGTCGGACAGGGAATGCTGGTGAGCAGTTCTTC.